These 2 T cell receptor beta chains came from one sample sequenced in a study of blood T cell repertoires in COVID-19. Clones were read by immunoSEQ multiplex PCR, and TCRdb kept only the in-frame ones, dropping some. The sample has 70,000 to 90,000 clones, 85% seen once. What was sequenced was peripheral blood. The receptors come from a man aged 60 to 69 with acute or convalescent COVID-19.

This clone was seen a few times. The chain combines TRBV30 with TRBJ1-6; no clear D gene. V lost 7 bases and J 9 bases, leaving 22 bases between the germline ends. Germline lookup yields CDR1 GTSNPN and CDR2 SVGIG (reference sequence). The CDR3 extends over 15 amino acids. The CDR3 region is CAYGPASIIRSPLHF. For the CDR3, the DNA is TGTGCCTATGGGCCTGCCTCTATAATTCGTTCACCCCTCCACTTT.

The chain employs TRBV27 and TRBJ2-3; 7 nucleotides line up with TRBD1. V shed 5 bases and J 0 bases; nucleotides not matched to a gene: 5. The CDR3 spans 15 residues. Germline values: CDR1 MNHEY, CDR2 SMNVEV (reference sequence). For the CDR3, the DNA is TGTGCCAGCAGTAAGGGGGCGGGCAGCACAGATACGCAGTATTTT. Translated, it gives CASSKGAGSTDTQYF.